This T cell receptor beta chain was captured in a study of T cells of healthy individuals. MiXCR, applied by TCRdb to the 5' RACE reads, yields one record per CDR3 protein. The profile covers 50,000 to 55,000 distinct CDR3 sequences, with roughly 14% appearing a single time and roughly a sixth taken by the ten largest. V dropped 6 bases and J dropped 13 bases, with 15 bases sitting between them. Germline CDR1 is DFQATT and CDR2 is SNEGSKA (reference sequence). The CDR3 is 10 amino acids. This receptor was obtained from a human donor in good health. The gene calls are TRBV20-1 and TRBJ1-1; unclear D gene. CDR3 amino acids: CSAAGSDVFF. The CDR3 DNA sequence: TGCAGTGCAGCCGGCAGTGACGTTTTCTTT.